Shown below are 19 T cell receptor beta chains from a single sample sequenced in a study of T cells in Graves' hyperthyroidism and ophthalmopathy. Regions amplified from RNA transcripts were the TCR beta CDR3 regions. HTBI primers drove first-round RT-PCR of the TCR CDR3. TCRdb itself ran the multiplex PCR reads through MiXCR, one entry per CDR3 protein. Found here are about 400,000 distinct CDR3 sequences, roughly 15% of them singletons; the top ten hold about 13%. Sequencing was carried out using blood. The receptors here all came from a man between 18 and 35 years old with Graves' ophthalmopathy.

This clonotype was detected many times. The chain recombines TRBV30 with TRBJ2-3; D remains ambiguous. CDR3 size: 14 residues. Germline CDR1 and CDR2: GTSNPN and SVGIG (reference sequence). With 3 bases removed from V and 0 bases from J, the gap between germline ends came to 10 bases. Written as DNA, the CDR3 is TGTGCCTGGAGCTTTCAGGATAGCACAGATACGCAGTATTTT. Protein: CAWSFQDSTDTQYF.

This clonotype was observed many times. The chain uses TRBV7-2 and TRBJ2-3, with D perhaps being TRBD1 or TRBD2 (5 bases each). The CDR3 has 16 amino acids. The V gene lost 1 base and the J gene lost 4 bases, with 15 bases spanning the gap. The germline V gene has CDR1 SGHTA and CDR2 FQGNSA. CDR3 DNA sequence: TGTGCCAGCAGCTTAGTTGAGGGGAGTTTTTCAGATACGCAGTATTTT. Residues: CASSLVEGSFSDTQYF. The full variable domain, rest sourced from reference TRBV7-2 and TRBJ2-3, is GAGVSQSPSNKVTEKGKDVELRCDPISGHTALYWYRQSLGQGLEFLIYFQGNSAPDKSGLPSDRFSAERTGGSVSTLTIQRTQQEDSAVYLCASSLVEGSFSDTQYFGPGTRLTVL.

The table lists this clonotype with a few counts. The V call is TRBV7-2, the J call TRBJ2-7; TRBD2 matches 9 bases. V lost 4 bases to trimming and J lost 6 bases; unmatched junction nucleotides: 7. CDR1 is SGHTA, CDR2 FQGNSA, per germline. CDR3 length: 14 residues. The CDR3 sequence is CASSSTGLAVEQYF. The DNA of the CDR3 is TGTGCCAGCAGCTCGACGGGACTAGCAGTCGAGCAGTACTTC.

With regard to this clonotype: Being one base from a much bigger clone, this may be a read error. This chain joins TRBV5-1 and TRBJ2-7; 10 positions match TRBD2. The CDR3 length is 15 residues. Germline assignment: CDR1 SGHRS and CDR2 YFSETQ. Trimming cost V 0 bases and J 5 bases; bases outside gene matches: 5. The CDR3 DNA follows: TGCGCCAGCAGCTTGGAACTAGCGGGACAGGACGAGCAGTACTTC. This translates into CASSLELAGQDEQYF.

This clonotype was counted at least ten times. The chain couples TRBV11-3 to TRBJ2-1; 7 bases agree with TRBD2. CDR3 length: 16 amino acids. The germline V gene has CDR1 SGHNT and CDR2 YENEEA. V gave up 5 bases and J gave up 4 bases; unmatched junction bases: 11. The CDR3 loop is CASSVTAGAGYNEQFF. DNA of the CDR3: TGTGCCAGCAGCGTCACGGCGGGAGCCGGATACAATGAGCAGTTCTTC.

Many counts were recorded for this clonotype. The chain recombines TRBV27 with TRBJ2-3, with D possibly being TRBD2 (5 bases). V was shortened by 2 bases and J by 2 bases, with 17 bases between the two germline ends. Germline CDR1 and CDR2: MNHEY and SMNVEV (reference sequence). The CDR3 totals 17 residues. CDR3 amino acids: CASSLEGSPTITDTQYF. In DNA form, the CDR3 reads TGTGCCAGCAGTTTAGAGGGTAGCCCTACAATCACAGATACGCAGTATTTT.

There are a few counts of this clonotype. The gene calls are TRBV15 and TRBJ2-1; 11 bases match TRBD2. V was clipped by 0 bases and J by 12 bases; unmatched bases: 10. The CDR3 is 16 residues long. In germline, CDR1 is LNHNV, CDR2 YYDKDF (reference sequence). In DNA, the CDR3 is TGTGCCACCAGCAGAGATGGGCTAGCGGGAGGCCGGGGGCAGTTCTTC. This encodes CATSRDGLAGGRGQFF.

This clonotype occurred many times. The rearrangement links TRBV20-1 to TRBJ1-5; TRBD1 aligns across 8 bases. The CDR3 covers 13 residues. Germline CDR1 and CDR2: DFQATT and SNEGSKA (reference sequence). The V segment lost 5 bases and the J segment 6 bases; nucleotides outside the gene matches: 6. CDR3 sequence: CSARRGQGQPQHF. Here the CDR3 DNA reads TGCAGTGCTCGCAGGGGGCAGGGTCAGCCCCAGCATTTT.

This clonotype showed up just a few times. The genes are TRBV20-1 and TRBJ2-7, with TRBD1 matching over 9 bases. V lost 2 bases, J lost 3 bases, and 5 bases stayed unmatched. Germline CDR1 and CDR2: DFQATT and SNEGSKA (reference sequence). The CDR3 contains 14 residues. The CDR3 spells CSARLDRGFYEQYF. CDR3 in DNA: TGCAGTGCTAGATTGGACAGGGGCTTCTACGAGCAGTACTTC.

Many counts were recorded for this clonotype. The chain has TRBV7-8 and TRBJ1-1; D gene uncertain. The germline CDR1 and CDR2 sequences are SGHVS and FQNEAQ. This CDR3 spans 15 amino acids. The V end lost 3 bases, the J end lost 4 bases, and 15 bases lay between the germline ends. CDR3 in DNA: TGTGCCAGCAGCTTGTCCATTAAGGTAGTCACTGAAGCTTTCTTT. This encodes CASSLSIKVVTEAFF.

This clonotype occurred a few times. This chain joins TRBV27 and TRBJ1-1; the D gene is possibly TRBD1 (5 bases). Trimming removed 1 base at V and 4 bases at J, with 19 bases between. The CDR3 has 17 amino acids. The V gene's germline CDR1 is MNHEY and CDR2 SMNVEV (reference sequence). CDR3: CASSLFQGGGPGTEAFF. In DNA, the CDR3 is TGTGCCAGCAGTTTATTCCAGGGTGGCGGGCCGGGCACTGAAGCTTTCTTT.

This clonotype was counted many times. This chain uses TRBV27 with TRBJ1-1; TRBD1 might be the D (5 bases). From germline, CDR1 is MNHEY and CDR2 SMNVEV (reference sequence). The CDR3 length is 17 residues. Trimming left V 4 bases short and J 1 base short, with 19 bases between. For the CDR3, the DNA is TGTGCCAGCAGTTCAGCCTTCGGAGGGGTTTGGAACACTGAAGCTTTCTTT. This translates into CASSSAFGGVWNTEAFF.

This clonotype showed up just a few times. V gene TRBV9 combines with J gene TRBJ1-2; no reliable D call. This CDR3 contains 14 residues. The V end lost 4 bases, the J end lost 8 bases, and 18 bases lay between the germline ends. Per germline, CDR1 SGDLS and CDR2 YYNGEE. The DNA of the CDR3 is TGTGCCAGCAGCTCCCGGACGTTCATGGGGGGCTACACCTTC. Amino acid sequence: CASSSRTFMGGYTF.

V is TRBV4-1 and J is TRBJ1-1, with a weak D call TRBD1 (6 bases). The length of the CDR3 is 13 residues. Trimming took off 4 bases at V and 7 bases at J, with 13 bases between the two ends. The germline CDR1 and CDR2 sequences are MGHRA and YSYEKL. The CDR3 region is CASSRGQQDEAFF. CDR3 coding DNA: TGCGCCAGCAGCCGCGGACAGCAAGATGAAGCTTTCTTT.

This clonotype has only a few counts. V and J are TRBV14 and TRBJ2-5; no clear D gene. The length of the CDR3 is 15 residues. Germline V gene sequence: CDR1 SGHDN, CDR2 FVKESK. V was shortened by 4 bases and J by 0 bases, with 12 bases between the two germline ends. In DNA, the CDR3 is TGTGCCAGCAGCCGCTACGGACCACACCAAGAGACCCAGTACTTC. It specifies CASSRYGPHQETQYF.

This clonotype was detected only a few times. This chain connects TRBV19 to TRBJ2-7; D is perhaps TRBD1 (7 bases). The CDR3 totals 14 residues. CDR1 is LNHDA, CDR2 SQIVND, per germline (reference sequence). V shed 2 bases and J shed 2 bases, with 10 bases lying between them. CDR3 DNA: TGTGCCAGTAGTATACAGGGGGGTACCTACGAGCAGTACTTC. This encodes CASSIQGGTYEQYF.

This clonotype has a count of ten or more. The chain is built from TRBV11-2 and TRBJ2-2; D is ambiguous. V shed 3 bases and J shed 7 bases, with 12 bases lying between them. This CDR3 region has 14 residues. Germline assignment: CDR1 SGHAT and CDR2 FQNNGV. For the CDR3, the DNA is TGTGCCAGCAGCTTCGTTTCGTATGGCGGGGAGCTGTTTTTT. It is translated as CASSFVSYGGELFF.

The chain is built from TRBV25-1 and TRBJ2-1; D uncertain. The CDR3 runs 13 residues. The V end was cut by 1 base, the J end by 9 bases, with 10 bases between. Per germline, CDR1 MGHDK and CDR2 SYGVNS. The CDR3 bases are TGTGCCAGCAGTGAATTAGAGCTGACTGAGCAGTTCTTC. Its translation: CASSELELTEQFF.

This clonotype was seen at least ten times. This chain links TRBV2 with TRBJ2-2; 13 positions agree with TRBD2. Germline CDR1 reads SNHLY; CDR2 reads FYNNEI. V lost 8 bases and J lost 6; bases outside the gene matches: 12. This CDR3 has 17 residues. Written as DNA, the CDR3 is TGTGCCAGCGAGACTAGCGGGGGGCCCGGGGCGTCCGGGGAGCTGTTTTTT. This sequence encodes CASETSGGPGASGELFF.